This T cell receptor beta chain was sequenced in a study of cytomegalovirus exposure and HLA in healthy donors. Study-wide findings and caveats: It was shown in a later analysis that HLA-associated TCR beta chains were more clonally expanded than other, equally common chains.

This CDR3 contains 18 residues. Per the germline V gene, CDR1 is SGHAT and CDR2 is FQNNGV. V dropped 4 bases and J dropped 3; count of bases not matched to a gene: 17. Primers: 60 Vbeta forward and 13 Jbeta reverse. The protocol was immunoSEQ multiplex PCR, while the TCRdb copy is restricted to in-frame clones and leaves out a portion. The table includes approximately 130,000 clones, approximately 85% detected once. Concerning this clone: No antigen is known for it.

The clonotype comes from a woman aged 25-40 years in good health and CMV-seropositive. Sample: PBMCs. The V and J genes are TRBV11-2 and TRBJ2-7, with 8 bases that match TRBD2. CDR3 residues: CASSSLAGGQVRLYEQYF. CDR3 DNA: TGTGCCAGCAGCTCCTTGGCGGGGGGCCAGGTGAGACTCTACGAGCAGTACTTC.